This T cell receptor beta chain derives from a study of cytomegalovirus exposure and HLA in healthy donors. Note on this clone: Its specificity is not known.

Some clones are missing from TCRdb's copy, which holds only in-frame ones; the method was immunoSEQ multiplex PCR. The table lists more than 120,000 clones, roughly 90% of them singletons. Per germline, CDR1 MDHEN and CDR2 SYDVKM. The CDR3 sequence is 13 residues long. Trimming cost V 5 bases and J 0 bases, with 8 bases left between them. Points from the study as a whole: Some TCR beta chains (roughly 160 of them) were listed as cytomegalovirus-associated.

The study drew the donors from its approximately 110-subject validation cohort, separate from the approximately 670-subject first cohort. The sequenced sample was PBMCs. The chain links TRBV28 to TRBJ2-7, with D unresolved. This sequence was found in a man aged 18 to 30 in good health and CMV-seropositive. The chain's CDR3 is CASSTGSSYEQYF. CDR3 DNA: TGTGCCAGCAGTACCGGTAGCTCCTACGAGCAGTACTTC.